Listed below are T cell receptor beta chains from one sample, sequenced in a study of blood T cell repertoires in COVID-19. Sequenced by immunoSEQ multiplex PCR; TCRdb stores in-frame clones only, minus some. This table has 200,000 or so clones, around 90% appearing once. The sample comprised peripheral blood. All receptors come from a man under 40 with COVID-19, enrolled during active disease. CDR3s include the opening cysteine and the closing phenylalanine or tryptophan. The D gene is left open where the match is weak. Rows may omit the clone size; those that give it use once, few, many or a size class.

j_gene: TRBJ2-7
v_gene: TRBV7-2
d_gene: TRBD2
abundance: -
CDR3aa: CASSLARLAGSTYEQYF
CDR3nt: TGTGCCAGCAGCTTAGCGAGACTAGCGGGGTCTACCTACGAGCAGTACTTC

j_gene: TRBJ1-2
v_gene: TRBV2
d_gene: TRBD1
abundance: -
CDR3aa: CASSSTWTGVEYGYTF
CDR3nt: TGTGCCAGCAGCTCGACCTGGACAGGAGTCGAATATGGCTACACCTTC

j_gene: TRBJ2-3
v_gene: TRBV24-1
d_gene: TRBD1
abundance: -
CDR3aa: CATSGQGSTDTQYF
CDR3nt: TGTGCCACCAGCGGACAGGGAAGCACAGATACGCAGTATTTT

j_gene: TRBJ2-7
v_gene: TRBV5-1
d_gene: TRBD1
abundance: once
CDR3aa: CASRFPGQDYEQYF
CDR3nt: TGCGCCAGCAGATTCCCGGGACAGGATTACGAGCAGTACTTC

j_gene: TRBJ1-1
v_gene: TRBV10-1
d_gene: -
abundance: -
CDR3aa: CASSDRGKDTEAFF
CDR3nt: TGCGCCAGCAGTGACCGGGGAAAGGACACTGAAGCTTTCTTT

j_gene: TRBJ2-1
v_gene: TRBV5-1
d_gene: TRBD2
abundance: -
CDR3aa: CASSLSSGIQNEQFF
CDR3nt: TGCGCCAGCAGCTTGTCTAGCGGGATCCAAAATGAGCAGTTCTTC

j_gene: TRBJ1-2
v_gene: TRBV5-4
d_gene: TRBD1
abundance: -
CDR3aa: CASSPMGGTGGFAYGYTF
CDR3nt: TGTGCCAGCAGCCCCATGGGCGGGACAGGGGGCTTTGCCTATGGCTACACCTTC

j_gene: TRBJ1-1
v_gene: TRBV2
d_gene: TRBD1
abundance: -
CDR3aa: CASNRDRGGTEAFF
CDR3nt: TGTGCCAGCAACCGGGACAGGGGTGGCACTGAAGCTTTCTTT

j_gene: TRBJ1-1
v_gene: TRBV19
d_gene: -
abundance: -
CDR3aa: CASSITVNTEAFF
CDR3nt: TGTGCCAGTAGTATAACAGTGAACACTGAAGCTTTCTTT

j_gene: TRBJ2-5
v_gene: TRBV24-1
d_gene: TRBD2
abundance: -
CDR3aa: CATSDLGGSGETQYF
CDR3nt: TGTGCCACCAGTGATTTGGGCGGGAGTGGAGAGACCCAGTACTTC

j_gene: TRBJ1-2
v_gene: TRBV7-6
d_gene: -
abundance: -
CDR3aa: CASSLVAGNDYGYTF
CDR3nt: TGTGCCAGCAGCTTAGTGGCAGGGAATGACTATGGCTACACCTTC

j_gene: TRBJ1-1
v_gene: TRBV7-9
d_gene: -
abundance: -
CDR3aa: CASGSGNTEAFF
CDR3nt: TGTGCCAGCGGCTCCGGGAACACTGAAGCTTTCTTT

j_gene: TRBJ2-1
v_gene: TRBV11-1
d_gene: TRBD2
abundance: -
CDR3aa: CASSKDATSGRSAQVF
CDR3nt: TGTGCCAGCAGCAAAGACGCGACTAGCGGGAGGTCTGCCCAGGTCTTC

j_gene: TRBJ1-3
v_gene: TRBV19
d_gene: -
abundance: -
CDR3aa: CASSIGGGASGNTIYF
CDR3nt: TGTGCCAGTAGTATCGGCGGCGGAGCCTCTGGAAACACCATATATTTT

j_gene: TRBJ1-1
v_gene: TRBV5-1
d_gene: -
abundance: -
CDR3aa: CASSLLSVNTEAFF
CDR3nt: TGCGCCAGCAGCTTGCTCTCAGTGAACACTGAAGCTTTCTTT

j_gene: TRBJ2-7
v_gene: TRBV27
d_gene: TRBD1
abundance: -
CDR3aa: CASRTMTGVNPYEQYF
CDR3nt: TGTGCCAGCAGGACAATGACAGGGGTTAATCCCTACGAGCAGTACTTC

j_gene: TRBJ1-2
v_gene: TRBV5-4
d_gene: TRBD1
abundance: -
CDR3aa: CASSPGGTGRIYGYTF
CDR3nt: TGTGCCAGCAGCCCGGGGGGGACAGGGAGGATCTATGGCTACACCTTC

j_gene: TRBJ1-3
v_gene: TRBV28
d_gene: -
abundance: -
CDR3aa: CASRQGRAGNTIYF
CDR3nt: TGTGCCAGCAGACAGGGCCGGGCTGGAAACACCATATATTTT

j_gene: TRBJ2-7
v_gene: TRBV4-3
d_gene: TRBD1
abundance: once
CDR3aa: CASSLTGQSPSYEQYF
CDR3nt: TGCGCCAGCAGCCTAACGGGACAGTCTCCATCCTACGAGCAGTACTTC

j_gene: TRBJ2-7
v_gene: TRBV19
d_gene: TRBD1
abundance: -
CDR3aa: CASSHQAGTGFISYEQYF
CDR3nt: TGTGCCAGTAGTCACCAGGCCGGGACAGGTTTTATCTCCTACGAGCAGTACTTC

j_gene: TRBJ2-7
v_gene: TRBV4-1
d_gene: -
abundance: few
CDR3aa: CASSQRSEDRYEQYF
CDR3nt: TGCGCCAGCAGCCAAAGATCCGAGGATAGATACGAGCAGTACTTC

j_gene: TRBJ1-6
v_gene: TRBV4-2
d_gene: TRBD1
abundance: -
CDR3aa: CASSLEQGVANSPLHF
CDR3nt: TGTGCCAGCAGCCTGGAGCAGGGGGTGGCAAATTCACCCCTCCACTTT

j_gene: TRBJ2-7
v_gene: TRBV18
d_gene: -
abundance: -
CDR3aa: CASSPPGRGSSYEQYF
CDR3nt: TGTGCCAGCTCACCACCGGGCAGGGGCAGCTCCTACGAGCAGTACTTC

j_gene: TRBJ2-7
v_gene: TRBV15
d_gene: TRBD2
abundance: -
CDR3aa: CATSRDPSGRFYEQYF
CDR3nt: TGTGCCACCAGCAGAGATCCTAGCGGGAGGTTCTACGAGCAGTACTTC

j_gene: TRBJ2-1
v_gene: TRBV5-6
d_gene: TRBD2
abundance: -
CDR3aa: CASSLGGGSGSYNEQFF
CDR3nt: TGTGCCAGCAGCTTGGGGGGAGGGAGCGGGAGCTACAATGAGCAGTTCTTC

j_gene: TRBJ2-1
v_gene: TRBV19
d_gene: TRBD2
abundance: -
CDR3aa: CASSGLRGLADRRGNEQFF
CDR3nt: TGTGCCAGTAGTGGGCTCCGGGGACTAGCGGATCGGCGGGGAAATGAGCAGTTCTTC

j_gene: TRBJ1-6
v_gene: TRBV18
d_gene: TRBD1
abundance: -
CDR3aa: CASSPPGQVLSPLHF
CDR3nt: TGTGCCAGCTCACCACCGGGACAGGTTCTATCACCCCTCCACTTT

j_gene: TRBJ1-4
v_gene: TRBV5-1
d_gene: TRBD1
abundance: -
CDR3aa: CASSTGQPDEKLFF
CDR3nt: TGCGCCAGCAGCACGGGACAGCCTGATGAAAAACTGTTTTTT

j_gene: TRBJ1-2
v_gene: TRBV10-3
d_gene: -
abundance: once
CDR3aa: CATSVLYGYTF
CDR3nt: TGTGCCACCTCGGTCCTCTATGGCTACACCTTC

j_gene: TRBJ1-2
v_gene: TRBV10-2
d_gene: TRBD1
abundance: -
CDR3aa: CASRAEPGQENYGYTF
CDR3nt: TGCGCCAGCAGGGCTGAGCCGGGACAGGAGAACTATGGCTACACCTTC

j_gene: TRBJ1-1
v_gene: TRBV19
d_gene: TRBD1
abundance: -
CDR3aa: CASSPQGGRTEAFF
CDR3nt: TGTGCCAGTAGTCCCCAGGGGGGTCGTACTGAAGCTTTCTTT

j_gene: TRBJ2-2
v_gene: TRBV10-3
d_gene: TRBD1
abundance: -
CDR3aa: CAVSRGRDTGELFF
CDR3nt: TGTGCCGTCAGCAGGGGGCGGGACACCGGGGAGCTGTTTTTT

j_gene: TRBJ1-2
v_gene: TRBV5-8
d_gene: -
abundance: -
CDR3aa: CASSLQVKDGYTF
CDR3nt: TGTGCCAGCAGCCTACAGGTTAAAGATGGCTACACCTTC

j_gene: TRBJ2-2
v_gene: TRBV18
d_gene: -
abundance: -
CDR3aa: CASSGDSQMAFTGELFF
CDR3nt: TGTGCCAGCTCAGGAGACAGTCAGATGGCCTTCACCGGGGAGCTGTTTTTT

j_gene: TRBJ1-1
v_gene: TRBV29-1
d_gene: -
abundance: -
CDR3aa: CSVEGMGSGKNTEAFF
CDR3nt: TGCAGCGTTGAAGGTATGGGTTCGGGAAAAAACACTGAAGCTTTCTTT

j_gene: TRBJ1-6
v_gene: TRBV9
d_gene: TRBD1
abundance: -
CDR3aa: CASSGQGATNSPLHF
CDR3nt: TGTGCCAGCAGCGGACAGGGGGCTACGAATTCACCCCTCCACTTT

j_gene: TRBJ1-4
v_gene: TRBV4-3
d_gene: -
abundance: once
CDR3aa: CASSLDAGKSEKLFF
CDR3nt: TGCGCCAGCAGCCTCGACGCAGGGAAGAGTGAAAAACTGTTTTTT

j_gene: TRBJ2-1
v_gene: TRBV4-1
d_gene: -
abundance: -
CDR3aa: CASSQTPRTVSYNEQFF
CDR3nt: TGCGCCAGCAGCCAGACCCCTAGGACAGTGTCCTACAATGAGCAGTTCTTC

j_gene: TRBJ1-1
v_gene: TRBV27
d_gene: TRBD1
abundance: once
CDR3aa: CASSSTDRAEAFF
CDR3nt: TGTGCCAGCAGTTCCACCGACAGGGCCGAAGCTTTCTTT

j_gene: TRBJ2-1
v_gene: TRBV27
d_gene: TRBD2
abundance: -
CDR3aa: CASSPERGGPHNEQFF
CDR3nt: TGTGCCAGCAGCCCCGAAAGGGGAGGGCCCCACAATGAGCAGTTCTTC